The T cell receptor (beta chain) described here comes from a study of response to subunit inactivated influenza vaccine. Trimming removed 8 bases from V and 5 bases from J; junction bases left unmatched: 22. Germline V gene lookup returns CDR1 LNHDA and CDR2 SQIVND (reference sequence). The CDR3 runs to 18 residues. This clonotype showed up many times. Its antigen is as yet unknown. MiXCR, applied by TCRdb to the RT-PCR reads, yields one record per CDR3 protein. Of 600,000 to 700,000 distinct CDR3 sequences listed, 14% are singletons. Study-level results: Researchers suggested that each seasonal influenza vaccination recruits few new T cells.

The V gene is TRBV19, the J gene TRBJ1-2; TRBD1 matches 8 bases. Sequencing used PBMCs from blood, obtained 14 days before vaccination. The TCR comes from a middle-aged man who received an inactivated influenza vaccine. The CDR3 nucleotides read TGTGCCAGTGGCCATAGTATCCAGGGGGCGCTTAGGACATATGGCTACACCTTC. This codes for CASGHSIQGALRTYGYTF.